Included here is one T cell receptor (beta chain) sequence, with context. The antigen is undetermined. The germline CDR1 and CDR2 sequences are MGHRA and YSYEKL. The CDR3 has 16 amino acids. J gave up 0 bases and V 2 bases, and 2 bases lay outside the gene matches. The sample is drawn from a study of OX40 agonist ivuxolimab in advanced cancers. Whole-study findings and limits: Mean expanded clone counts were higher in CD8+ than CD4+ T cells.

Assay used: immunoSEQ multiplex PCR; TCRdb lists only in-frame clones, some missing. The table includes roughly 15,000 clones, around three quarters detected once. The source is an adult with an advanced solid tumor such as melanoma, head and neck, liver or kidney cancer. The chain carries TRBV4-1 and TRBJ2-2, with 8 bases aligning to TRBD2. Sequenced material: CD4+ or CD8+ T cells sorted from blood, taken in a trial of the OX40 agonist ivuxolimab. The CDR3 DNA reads TGCGCCAGCAGCCAATCGGGACTAGCGAACACCGGGGAGCTGTTTTTT. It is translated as CASSQSGLANTGELFF.